These T cell receptor beta chains were read from a single sample in a study of control samples from healthy donors and cancer patients. Repertoires were generated with immunoSEQ multiplex PCR, while TCRdb's copy carries only in-frame clones and drops some. This sample has just over 150,000 clones, with 80% to 90% found just once. The sequenced sample was blood. All receptors come from a man aged 25 to 40 in good health. Each CDR3 is given without its conserved first and last residue.

TRBV27	TRBJ2-7	ASSLSAYRDRTYEQY
TRBV2	TRBJ1-1	ASMGETTNTEAF
TRBV29-1	TRBJ2-1	SVVGLIMDEQF
TRBV7-2	TRBJ2-7	ASSPGTGEWDEQY
TRBV5-5	TRBJ2-7	ASSLAGVRLYEQY
TRBV7-8	TRBJ1-3	ASSLSWAANSGNTIY
TRBV11-2	TRBJ2-7	ASSLIRTYEQY
TRBV7-8	TRBJ2-7	ASSLSNEQY
TRBV20-1	TRBJ2-3	SASFAGRGMDTQY
TRBV14	TRBJ1-1	ASSPRGGTEAF
TRBV5-1	TRBJ1-1	ASSLEGQGLEAF
TRBV10-3	TRBJ2-2	AISPGRDLTGELF
TRBV24-1	TRBJ1-5	ATSDGGRGGQPQH
TRBV7-9	TRBJ1-1	AGEVATEAF
TRBV7-2	TRBJ2-5	ASSPRGGLAGGFGETQY
TRBV19	TRBJ2-7	ASGAGEEQY
TRBV3-1/TRBV3-2	TRBJ2-7	ASSSRDEQY
TRBV11-2	TRBJ1-1	ASSSPGQGDTEAF
TRBV2	TRBJ1-2	ASKRTISTQGYT
TRBV12-3/TRBV12-4	TRBJ2-1	ASSLNSNEQF
TRBV2	TRBJ2-3	ASTTGVRTDTQY
TRBV6-1	TRBJ1-1	ASSEAGRKEAF
TRBV6-5	TRBJ1-4	ASRTVLNEKLF
TRBV6-5	TRBJ2-3	ASKMAGTDTQY
TRBV6-6	TRBJ1-3	ASSSTGYSGNTIY
TRBV7-2	TRBJ1-1	ASSLARAEAF
TRBV7-8	TRBJ2-3	ASPGVGTDTQY
TRBV9	TRBJ2-3	ASSATSGSLDTQY
TRBV7-3	TRBJ2-7	ASSIGARGYEQY
TRBV7-6	TRBJ1-1	ASSSPGRGTF
TRBV7-3	TRBJ2-1	ASSGLEGARNEQF
TRBV27	TRBJ1-5	ASSLNPGQPQH
TRBV28	TRBJ2-7	ATHYEQY
TRBV19	TRBJ1-1	ASDRGNTEAF
TRBV3-1/TRBV3-2	TRBJ2-2	ASSQSGPLPGELF
TRBV15	TRBJ1-2	ATSPEGRRPNYGYT
TRBV28	TRBJ1-1	ASSLSGESRAF
TRBV19	TRBJ1-2	ASSSPGTGSRYKNGYT
TRBV5-5	TRBJ2-1	ASSSSGSGNEQF
TRBV6-5	TRBJ2-7	ASSYSTGAPYEQY
TRBV7-9	TRBJ2-3	ASSTQSTDTQY
TRBV6-5	TRBJ2-3	ASRDSRRVDTQY